This paragraph reports one T cell receptor beta chain. Authors' processing steps: Quantification of nucleated cells was approximated via reference gene primer amplification. Profiled with immunoSEQ multiplex PCR; TCRdb holds only in-frame clones, not every one. The V and J calls and the clone size are those of that table, but D and trimming were determined from the DNA. Altogether 150,000 or so clones are present, roughly 80% being singletons, with the ten largest covering roughly 4.5%. The V and J ends lost 3 bases and 7 bases respectively, with 16 bases between them. CDR3 length equals 14 residues. Germline V gives CDR1 MNHEY, CDR2 SMNVEV (reference sequence). This record comes from a study of blood T cell repertoires in COVID-19. About the research overall: Both acute and convalescent COVID-19 samples were obtained from the United States, Italy and Spain.

The sequencing sample was made of PBMCs or T cells enriched from blood (not recorded which). The chain carries TRBV27 and TRBJ2-7; tentatively, D is TRBD2 (5 bases). The origin of this receptor is a woman aged 45 to 65 who had recovered from COVID-19. The CDR3 here is CASSLSLLSGEQYV. DNA for the CDR3: TGTGCCAGCAGTTTGTCACTACTGTCGGGAGAGCAGTACGTC.